This T cell receptor beta chain was sequenced for a study of blood T cell repertoires in COVID-19. CDR1 is KGHSH and CDR2 is LQKENI in the germline V gene. The CDR3 consists of 12 residues. Trimming took off 0 bases at V and 7 bases at J, with 6 bases between the two ends. Only in-frame clones appear in the TCRdb table, and some are missing; sequencing was by immunoSEQ multiplex PCR. The sample records more than 250,000 clones, around nine tenths being singletons. The chain links TRBV18 to TRBJ2-5, with D unresolved. Sequencing was done on a sample of PBMCs or T cells enriched from blood (not recorded which). This sequence originates from a woman aged 40-49 years who had recovered from COVID-19. CDR3 sequence reads: CASSPPSRTQYF. The CDR3 DNA follows: TGTGCCAGCTCACCACCGAGCCGGACCCAGTACTTC.